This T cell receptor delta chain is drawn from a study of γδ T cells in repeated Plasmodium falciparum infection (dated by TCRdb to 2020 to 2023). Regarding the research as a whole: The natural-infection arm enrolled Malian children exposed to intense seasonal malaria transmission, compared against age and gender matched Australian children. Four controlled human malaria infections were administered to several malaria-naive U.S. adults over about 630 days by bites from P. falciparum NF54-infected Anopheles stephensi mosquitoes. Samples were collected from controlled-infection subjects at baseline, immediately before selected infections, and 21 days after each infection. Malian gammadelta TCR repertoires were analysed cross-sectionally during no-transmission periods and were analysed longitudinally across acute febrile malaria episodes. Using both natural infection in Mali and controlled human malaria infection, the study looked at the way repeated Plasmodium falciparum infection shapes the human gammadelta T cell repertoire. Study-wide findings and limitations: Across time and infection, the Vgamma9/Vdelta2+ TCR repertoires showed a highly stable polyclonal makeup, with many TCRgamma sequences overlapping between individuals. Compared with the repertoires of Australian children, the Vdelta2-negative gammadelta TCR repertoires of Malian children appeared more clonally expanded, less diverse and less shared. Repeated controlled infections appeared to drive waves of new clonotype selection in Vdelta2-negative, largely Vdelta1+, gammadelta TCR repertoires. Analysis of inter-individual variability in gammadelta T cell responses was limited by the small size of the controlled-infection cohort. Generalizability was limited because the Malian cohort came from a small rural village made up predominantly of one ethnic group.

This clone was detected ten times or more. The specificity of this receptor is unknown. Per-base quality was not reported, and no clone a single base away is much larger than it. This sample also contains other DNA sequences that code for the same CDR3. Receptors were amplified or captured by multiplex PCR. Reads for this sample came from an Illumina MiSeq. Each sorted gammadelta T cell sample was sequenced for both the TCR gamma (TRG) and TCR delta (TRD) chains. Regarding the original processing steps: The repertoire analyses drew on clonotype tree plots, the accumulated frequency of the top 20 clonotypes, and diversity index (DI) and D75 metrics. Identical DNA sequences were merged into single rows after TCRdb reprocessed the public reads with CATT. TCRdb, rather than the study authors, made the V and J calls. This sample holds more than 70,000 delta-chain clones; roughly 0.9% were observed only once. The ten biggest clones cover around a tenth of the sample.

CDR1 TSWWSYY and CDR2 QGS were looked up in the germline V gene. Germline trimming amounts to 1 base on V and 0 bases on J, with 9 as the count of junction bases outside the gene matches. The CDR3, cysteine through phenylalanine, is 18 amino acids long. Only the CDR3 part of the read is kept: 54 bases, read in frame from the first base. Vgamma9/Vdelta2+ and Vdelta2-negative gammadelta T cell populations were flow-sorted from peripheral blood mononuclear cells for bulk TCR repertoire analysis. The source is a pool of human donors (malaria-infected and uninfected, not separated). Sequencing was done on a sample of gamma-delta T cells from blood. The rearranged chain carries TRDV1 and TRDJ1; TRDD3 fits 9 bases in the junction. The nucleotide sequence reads TGTGCTCTTGGGGAACGGACTGGGGGACGTGAGTACACCGATAAACTCATCTTT. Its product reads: CALGERTGGREYTDKLIF.